These T cell receptor beta chains were read from a single sample in a study of cytomegalovirus exposure and HLA in healthy donors. TCRdb's table, derived via immunoSEQ multiplex PCR, lists solely in-frame clones and lacks some. Of approximately 190,000 clones listed, less than 90% were seen once; the top ten hold about 0.26%. What was sequenced was PBMCs. The origin of the receptors is a boy aged 5 to 17 in good health and CMV-seronegative. Both conserved end residues are part of each CDR3. D genes are given only for firm matches. Clone size, where shown, is once, few, many, or a class for clones that have expanded.

j_call clone_size d_call v_call cdr3_nt cdr3_aa
TRBJ2-7 NA TRBD1 TRBV27 TGTGCCAGCAGTTTGGGGACAGGGATGTACGAGCAGTACTTC CASSLGTGMYEQYF
TRBJ2-7 NA NA TRBV10-3 TGTGCCATCAGTGAGGGCAGGGGTCCCTACGAGCAGTACTTC CAISEGRGPYEQYF
TRBJ2-7 NA TRBD1 TRBV27 TGTGCCAGCAGCCTCCTCCGGGACAGGGGTATGCACGAGCAGTACTTC CASSLLRDRGMHEQYF
TRBJ1-6 NA NA TRBV30 TGTGCCTGGAAGGTCCCTTACAGCTCCTATAATTCACCCCTCCACTTT CAWKVPYSSYNSPLHF
TRBJ1-2 NA NA TRBV5-1 TGCGCCAGCAGCTTGGTACTTGGGCCAGGCTACACCTTC CASSLVLGPGYTF
TRBJ2-1 NA NA TRBV19 TGTGCCAGTAGTGGGGCGAATGAGCAGTTCTTC CASSGANEQFF
TRBJ1-1 NA TRBD1 TRBV27 TGTGCCAGCAGTTTATATCAGGGGGCGAAGACTGAAGCTTTCTTT CASSLYQGAKTEAFF
TRBJ1-1 NA NA TRBV5-4 TGTGCCAGCAGCGCAGGGGCGACCAACACTGAAGCTTTCTTT CASSAGATNTEAFF
TRBJ1-2 NA NA TRBV2 TGTGCCAGTGACGGGTTTTCCAAAGGCTACACCTTC CASDGFSKGYTF
TRBJ2-5 NA NA TRBV4-3 TGCGCCAGCAGCCAAGAGTCCAGAGGGATGGAGACCCAGTACTTC CASSQESRGMETQYF
TRBJ1-1 few NA TRBV2 TGTGCCAGCAGTGAACAGGACACTGAAGCTTTCTTT CASSEQDTEAFF
TRBJ1-2 NA TRBD1 TRBV6-5 TGTGCCAGCAGTACCTGGGACAGTTATGGCTACACCTTC CASSTWDSYGYTF
TRBJ1-6 NA NA TRBV7-6 TGTGCCAGCAGCCATGGGACACCTGGGGCCAATTCACCCCTCCACTTT CASSHGTPGANSPLHF
TRBJ2-7 few TRBD1 TRBV5-6 TGTGCCAGCGCGGGACAGGTAACCTACGAGCAGTACTTC CASAGQVTYEQYF
TRBJ1-1 NA NA TRBV11-2 TGTGCCACAACTTATGGCACTGAAGCTTTCTTT CATTYGTEAFF
TRBJ1-5 NA NA TRBV5-8 TGTGCCAGCAGCTTACAGGGTTATAGCAATCAGCCCCAGCATTTT CASSLQGYSNQPQHF
TRBJ2-3 NA NA TRBV7-2 TGTGCCAGCAGATATGGAGGCACAGATACGCAGTATTTT CASRYGGTDTQYF
TRBJ2-3 NA NA TRBV14 TGTGCCAGCAGCCAAACCCCACAGGGTCGGACAGATACGCAGTATTTT CASSQTPQGRTDTQYF
TRBJ1-3 NA NA TRBV6-5 TGTGCCAGTAGTGAACCGGGACTAGGGGCCATATATTTT CASSEPGLGAIYF
TRBJ2-2 NA NA TRBV4-2 TGTGCCAGCAGCCAAGGTGAACTAGAGAGTGGGGAGCTGTTTTTT CASSQGELESGELFF
TRBJ2-2 NA NA TRBV7-6 TGTGCCAGCAGCTTTACACAGAACACCGGGGAGCTGTTTTTT CASSFTQNTGELFF
TRBJ2-3 NA TRBD1 TRBV30 TGTGCCTGTGTCCAGGGGGCGCGTTGGACAGATACGCAGTATTTT CACVQGARWTDTQYF
TRBJ2-3 NA TRBD1 TRBV15 TGTGCCACCAGCAGAGATCTCGGGGACAGGTTTAGCACAGATACGCAGTATTTT CATSRDLGDRFSTDTQYF
TRBJ2-7 NA NA TRBV7-2 TGTGCCAGCAGCTTGTCCCAGGGGTCCTACGAGCAGTACTTC CASSLSQGSYEQYF
TRBJ1-4 NA NA TRBV5-6 TGTGCCAGCAGCTTGCGGGGGAATGAAAAACTGTTTTTT CASSLRGNEKLFF
TRBJ1-5 NA NA TRBV2 TGTGCCAGCACCATCGACTCGGGGAATCAGCCCCAGCATTTT CASTIDSGNQPQHF
TRBJ2-3 NA NA TRBV4-3 TGCGCCAGCAGCCAAGATCTGGCCTCTACGCAGTATTTT CASSQDLASTQYF
TRBJ2-1 NA TRBD2 TRBV7-2 TGTGCCAGCAGTCCGTTAGCGGGAGGGTTCGATGAGCAGTTCTTC CASSPLAGGFDEQFF
TRBJ1-6 once NA TRBV5-4 TGTGCCAGCAGCTTAGACAGAAATAATTCACCCCTCCACTTT CASSLDRNNSPLHF
TRBJ1-2 once NA TRBV7-8 TGTGCCAGCAGCTTAGTCGCAGGGGCTAACTATGGCTACACCTTC CASSLVAGANYGYTF
TRBJ2-7 NA NA TRBV28 TGTGCCAGCAGTTTGGGCCTTGCCTACGAGCAGTACTTC CASSLGLAYEQYF
TRBJ2-2 NA TRBD2 TRBV9 TGTGCCAGCAGCGTAGAACCTAGCGGGAAGAACACCGGGGAGCTGTTTTTT CASSVEPSGKNTGELFF
TRBJ2-7 NA NA TRBV28 TGTGCCAGCAGTCAGACACAAGACTACGAGCAGTACTTC CASSQTQDYEQYF
TRBJ1-1 NA TRBD1 TRBV7-3 TGTGCCAGCAGCCTCCACGACAGGGCCACTGAAGCTTTCTTT CASSLHDRATEAFF
TRBJ2-5 NA TRBD2 TRBV7-9 TGTGCCAGCAGCTTCGTAGCGGGGGGCCAAGAGACCCAGTACTTC CASSFVAGGQETQYF
TRBJ2-3 NA NA TRBV12-1 TGTGCCAGCAGCTCCGGACTAGCGGACACAGATACGCAGTATTTT CASSSGLADTDTQYF
TRBJ2-5 NA NA TRBV6-6 TGTGCCAGCAGTTCCACGGCAGGAGGAGAGACCCAGTACTTC CASSSTAGGETQYF
TRBJ2-1 NA TRBD2 TRBV10-3 TGTGCCATCACAGCGGGACTAGCGGGGGTAGATGAGCAGTTCTTC CAITAGLAGVDEQFF
TRBJ1-6 once NA TRBV5-1 TGCGCCAGCAGCCCCCTAGGGAGCTCCTATAATTCACCCCTCCACTTT CASSPLGSSYNSPLHF
TRBJ1-5 few NA TRBV30 TGTGCCTGGACCAGGAGTAGCGATCAGCCCCAGCATTTT CAWTRSSDQPQHF